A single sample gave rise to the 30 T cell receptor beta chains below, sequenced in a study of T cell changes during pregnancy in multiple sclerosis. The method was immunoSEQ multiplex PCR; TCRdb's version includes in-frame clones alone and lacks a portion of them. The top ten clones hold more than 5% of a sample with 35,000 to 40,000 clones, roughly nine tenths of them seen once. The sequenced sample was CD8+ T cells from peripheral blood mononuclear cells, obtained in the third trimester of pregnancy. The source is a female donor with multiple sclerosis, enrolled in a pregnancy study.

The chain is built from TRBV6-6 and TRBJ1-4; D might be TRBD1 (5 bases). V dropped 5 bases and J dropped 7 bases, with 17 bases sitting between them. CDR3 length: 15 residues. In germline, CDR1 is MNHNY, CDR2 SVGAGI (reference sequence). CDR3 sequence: CASSKVTQGSEKLFF. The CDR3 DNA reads TGTGCCAGCAGTAAGGTGACTCAGGGCAGTGAAAAACTGTTTTTT.

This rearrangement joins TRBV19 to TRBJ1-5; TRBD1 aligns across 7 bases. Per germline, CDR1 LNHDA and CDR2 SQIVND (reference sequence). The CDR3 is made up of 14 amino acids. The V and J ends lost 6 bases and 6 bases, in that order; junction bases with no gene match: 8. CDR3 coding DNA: TGTGCCAGTAGATTCTTGACAGGGAGTCAGCCCCAGCATTTT. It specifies CASRFLTGSQPQHF.

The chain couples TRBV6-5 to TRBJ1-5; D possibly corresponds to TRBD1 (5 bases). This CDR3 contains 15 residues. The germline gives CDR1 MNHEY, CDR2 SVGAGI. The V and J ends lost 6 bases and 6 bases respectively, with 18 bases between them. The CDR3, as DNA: TGTGCCAGCAGCACCCATAGGGCCCAGGGTCAGCCCCAGCATTTT. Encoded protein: CASSTHRAQGQPQHF.

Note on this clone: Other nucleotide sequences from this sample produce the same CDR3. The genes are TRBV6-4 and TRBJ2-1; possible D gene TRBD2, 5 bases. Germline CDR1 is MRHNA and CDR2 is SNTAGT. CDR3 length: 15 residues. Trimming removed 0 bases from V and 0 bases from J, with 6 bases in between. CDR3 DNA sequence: TGTGCCAGCAGTGACTCGAGCGGCTCCTACAATGAGCAGTTCTTC. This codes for CASSDSSGSYNEQFF.

Written as DNA, the CDR3 is TGCAGCGTTGAAGTAGGGGCCATCACCTACGAGCAGTACTTC. Translation gives CSVEVGAITYEQYF. V is TRBV29-1 and J is TRBJ2-7, with D possibly TRBD1 on 5 matching bases. The CDR3 covers 14 residues. The V and J ends lost 1 base and 2 bases respectively, with 12 bases between them. Germline V gene data show CDR1 as SQVTM and CDR2 as ANQGSEA.

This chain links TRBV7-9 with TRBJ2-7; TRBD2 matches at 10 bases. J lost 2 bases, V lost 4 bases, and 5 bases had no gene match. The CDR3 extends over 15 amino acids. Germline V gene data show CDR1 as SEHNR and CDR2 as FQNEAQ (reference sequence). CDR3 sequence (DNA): TGTGCCAGCAGCTCCCGGACTAGCGGCACCTACGAGCAGTACTTC. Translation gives CASSSRTSGTYEQYF.

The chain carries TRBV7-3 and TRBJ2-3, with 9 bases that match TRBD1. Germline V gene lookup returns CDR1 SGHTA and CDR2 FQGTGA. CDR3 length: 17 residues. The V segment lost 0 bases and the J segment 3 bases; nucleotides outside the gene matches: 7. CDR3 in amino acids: CASSLTVPGQGTDTQYF. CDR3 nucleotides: TGTGCCAGCAGCTTAACTGTCCCGGGACAGGGAACAGATACGCAGTATTTT.

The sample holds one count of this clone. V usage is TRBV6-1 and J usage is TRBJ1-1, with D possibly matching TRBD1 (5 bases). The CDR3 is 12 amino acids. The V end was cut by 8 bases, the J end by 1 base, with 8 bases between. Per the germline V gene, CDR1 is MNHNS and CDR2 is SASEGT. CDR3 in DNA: TGTGCCAGCGCTGGACAGAACACTGAAGCTTTCTTT. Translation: CASAGQNTEAFF.

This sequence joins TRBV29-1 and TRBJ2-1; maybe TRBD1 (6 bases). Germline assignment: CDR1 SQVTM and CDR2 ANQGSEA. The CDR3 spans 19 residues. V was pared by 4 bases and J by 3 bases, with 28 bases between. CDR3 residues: CSVVVSIHPDSSFYNEQFF. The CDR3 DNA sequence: TGCAGCGTTGTTGTTAGCATACACCCGGACAGTTCCTTCTACAATGAGCAGTTCTTC.

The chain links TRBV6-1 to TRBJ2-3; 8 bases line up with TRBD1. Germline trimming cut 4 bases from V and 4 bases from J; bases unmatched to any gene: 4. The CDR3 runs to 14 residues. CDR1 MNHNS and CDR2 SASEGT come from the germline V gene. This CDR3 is CASSGGQGPDTQYF. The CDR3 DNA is TGTGCCAGCAGTGGTGGACAGGGTCCAGATACGCAGTATTTT.

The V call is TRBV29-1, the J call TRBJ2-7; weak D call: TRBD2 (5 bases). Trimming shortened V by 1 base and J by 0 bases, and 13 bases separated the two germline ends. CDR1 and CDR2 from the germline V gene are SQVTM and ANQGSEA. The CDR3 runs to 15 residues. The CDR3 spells CSVEGTAEDSYEQYF. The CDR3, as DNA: TGCAGCGTTGAAGGTACAGCGGAGGACTCCTACGAGCAGTACTTC.

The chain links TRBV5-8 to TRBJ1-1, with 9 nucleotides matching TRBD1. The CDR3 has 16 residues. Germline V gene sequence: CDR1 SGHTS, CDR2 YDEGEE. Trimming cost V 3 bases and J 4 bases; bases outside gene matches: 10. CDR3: CASSSGTGHWSTEAFF. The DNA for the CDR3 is TGTGCCAGCAGCTCCGGGACAGGGCATTGGAGCACTGAAGCTTTCTTT.

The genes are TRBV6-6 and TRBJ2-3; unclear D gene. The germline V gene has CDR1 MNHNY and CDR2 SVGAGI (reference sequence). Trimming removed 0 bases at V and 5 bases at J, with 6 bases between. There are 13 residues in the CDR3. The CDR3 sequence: CASSYSRLDTQYF. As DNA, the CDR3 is TGTGCCAGCAGTTACTCGAGGTTAGATACGCAGTATTTT.

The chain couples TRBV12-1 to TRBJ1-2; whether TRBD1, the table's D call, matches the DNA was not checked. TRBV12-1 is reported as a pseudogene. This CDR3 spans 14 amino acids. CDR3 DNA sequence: TGTGCCAGCAGGATACAGGGGGCCAACTATGGCTACACCTTC. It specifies CASRIQGANYGYTF.

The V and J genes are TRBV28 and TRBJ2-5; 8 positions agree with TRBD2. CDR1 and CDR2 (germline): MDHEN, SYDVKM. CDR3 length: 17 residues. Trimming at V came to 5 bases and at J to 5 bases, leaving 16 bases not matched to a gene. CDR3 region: CASSPWGSGVRIETQYF. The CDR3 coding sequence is TGTGCCAGCAGTCCATGGGGTAGCGGGGTCCGGATCGAGACCCAGTACTTC.

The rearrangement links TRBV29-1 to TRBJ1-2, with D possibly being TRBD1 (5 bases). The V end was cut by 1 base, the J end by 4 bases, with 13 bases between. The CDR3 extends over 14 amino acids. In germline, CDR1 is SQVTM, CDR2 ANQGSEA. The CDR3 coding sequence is TGCAGCGTTGAAGCGGAAGGGGTGCTCTATGGCTACACCTTC. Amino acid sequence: CSVEAEGVLYGYTF.

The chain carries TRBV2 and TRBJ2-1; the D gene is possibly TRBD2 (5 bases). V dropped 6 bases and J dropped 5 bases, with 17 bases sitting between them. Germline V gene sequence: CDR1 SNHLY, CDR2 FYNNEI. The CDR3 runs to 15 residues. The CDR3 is CASSRAAGWDNEQFF. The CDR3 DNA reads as TGTGCCAGCAGCCGTGCCGCGGGTTGGGACAATGAGCAGTTCTTC.

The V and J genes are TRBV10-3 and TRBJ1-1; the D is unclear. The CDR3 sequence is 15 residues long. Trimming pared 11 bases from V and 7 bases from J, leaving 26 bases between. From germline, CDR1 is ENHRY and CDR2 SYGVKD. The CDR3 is CALAGPPKRGIEAFF. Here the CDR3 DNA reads TGTGCCTTGGCAGGCCCCCCTAAGCGGGGTATTGAAGCTTTCTTT.

CDR3 sequence: CASSQVPGSGTDTQYF. The CDR3 region has the DNA TGTGCCAGCAGCCAAGTTCCCGGGAGCGGCACAGATACGCAGTATTTT. The V and J genes are TRBV4-2 and TRBJ2-3, with D perhaps matching TRBD2 (6 bases). The V end lost 1 base, the J end lost 1 base, and 12 bases lay between the germline ends. CDR3 length: 16 amino acids. Germline-derived CDR1 and CDR2 are LGHNA and YNFKEQ.

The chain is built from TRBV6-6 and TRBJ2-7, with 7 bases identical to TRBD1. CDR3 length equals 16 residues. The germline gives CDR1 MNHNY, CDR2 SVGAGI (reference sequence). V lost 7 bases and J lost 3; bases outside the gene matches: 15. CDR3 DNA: TGTGCCAGCAAAAACCGATGGTCAGGGGGTGACTACGAGCAGTACTTC. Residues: CASKNRWSGGDYEQYF.

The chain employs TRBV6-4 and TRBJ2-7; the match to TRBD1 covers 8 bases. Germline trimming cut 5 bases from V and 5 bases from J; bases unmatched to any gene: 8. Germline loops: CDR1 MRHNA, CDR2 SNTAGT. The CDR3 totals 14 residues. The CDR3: CASSPGQEGNEQYF. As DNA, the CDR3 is TGTGCCAGCAGTCCGGGACAGGAGGGAAACGAGCAGTACTTC.

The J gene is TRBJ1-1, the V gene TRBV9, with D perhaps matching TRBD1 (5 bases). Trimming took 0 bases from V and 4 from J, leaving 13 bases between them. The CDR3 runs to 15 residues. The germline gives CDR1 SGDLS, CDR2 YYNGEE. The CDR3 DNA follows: TGTGCCAGCAGCGTAGAAGGGACTGCGTTCACTGAAGCTTTCTTT. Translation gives CASSVEGTAFTEAFF. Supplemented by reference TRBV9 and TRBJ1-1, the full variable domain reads DSGVTQTPKHLITATGQRVTLRCSPRSGDLSVYWYQQSLDQGLQFLIQYYNGEERAKGNILERFSAQQFPDLHSELNLSSLELGDSALYFCASSVEGTAFTEAFFGQGTRLTVV.

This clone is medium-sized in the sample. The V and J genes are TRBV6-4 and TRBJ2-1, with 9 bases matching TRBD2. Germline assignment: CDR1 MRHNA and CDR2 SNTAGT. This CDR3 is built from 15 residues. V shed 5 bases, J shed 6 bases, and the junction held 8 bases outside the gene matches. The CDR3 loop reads CASSPGNSGSNEQFF. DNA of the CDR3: TGTGCCAGCAGTCCCGGGAATAGCGGGAGCAATGAGCAGTTCTTC.

CDR3 DNA sequence: TGTGCCAGCAGCCCTGGGGACAGCTACGAGCAGTACTTC. Its protein is CASSPGDSYEQYF. The chain employs TRBV7-9 and TRBJ2-7; 7 bases agree with TRBD1. V shed 5 bases and J 3 bases; nucleotides not matched to a gene: 4. The CDR3 spans 13 residues. From germline, CDR1 is SEHNR and CDR2 FQNEAQ (reference sequence). Full variable domain (remainder filled in from reference TRBV7-9 and TRBJ2-7): DTGVSQNPRHKITKRGQNVTFRCDPISEHNRLYWYRQTLGQGPEFLTYFQNEAQLEKSRLLSDRFSAERPKGSFSTLEIQRTEQGDSAMYLCASSPGDSYEQYFGPGTRLTVT.

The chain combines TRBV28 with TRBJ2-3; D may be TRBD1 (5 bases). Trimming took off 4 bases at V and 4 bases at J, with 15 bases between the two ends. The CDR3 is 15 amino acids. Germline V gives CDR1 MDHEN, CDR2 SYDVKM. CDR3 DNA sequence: TGTGCCAGCAGTTCCAGGGAACGGGCTGCAGATACGCAGTATTTT. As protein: CASSSRERAADTQYF.

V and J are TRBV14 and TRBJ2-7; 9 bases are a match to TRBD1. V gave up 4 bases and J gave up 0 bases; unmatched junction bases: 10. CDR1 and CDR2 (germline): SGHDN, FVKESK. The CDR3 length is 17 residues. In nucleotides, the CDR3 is TGTGCCAGCAGCCGAGATCTGGGGGGACAGGGCTCCTACGAGCAGTACTTC. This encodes CASSRDLGGQGSYEQYF.

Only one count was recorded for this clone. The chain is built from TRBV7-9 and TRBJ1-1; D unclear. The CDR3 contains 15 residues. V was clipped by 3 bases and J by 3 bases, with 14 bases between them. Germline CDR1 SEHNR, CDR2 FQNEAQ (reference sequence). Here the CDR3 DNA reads TGTGCCAGCAGCTTGGCGATGGGGAGGGACACTGAAGCTTTCTTT. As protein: CASSLAMGRDTEAFF.

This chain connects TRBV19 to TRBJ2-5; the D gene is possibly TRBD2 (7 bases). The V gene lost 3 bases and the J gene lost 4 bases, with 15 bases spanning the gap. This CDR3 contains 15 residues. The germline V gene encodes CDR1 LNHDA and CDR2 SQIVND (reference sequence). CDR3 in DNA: TGTGCCAGTAGTATCGGGGGCGGGAGTGCAGAGACCCAGTACTTC. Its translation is CASSIGGGSAETQYF.

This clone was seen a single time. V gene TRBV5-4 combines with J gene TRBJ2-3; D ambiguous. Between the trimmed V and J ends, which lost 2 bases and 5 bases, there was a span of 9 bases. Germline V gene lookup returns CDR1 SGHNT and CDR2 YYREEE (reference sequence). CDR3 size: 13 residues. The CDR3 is CASSFSPRDTQYF. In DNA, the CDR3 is TGTGCCAGCAGCTTTTCCCCCAGAGATACGCAGTATTTT.

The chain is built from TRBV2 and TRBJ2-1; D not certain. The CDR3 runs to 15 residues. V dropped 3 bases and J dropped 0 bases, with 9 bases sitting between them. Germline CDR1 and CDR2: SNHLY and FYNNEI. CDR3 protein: CASSEGRYSYNEQFF. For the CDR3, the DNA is TGTGCCAGCAGTGAGGGCAGGTACTCCTACAATGAGCAGTTCTTC. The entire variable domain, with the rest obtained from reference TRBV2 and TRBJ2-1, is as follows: EPEVTQTPSHQVTQMGQEVILRCVPISNHLYFYWYRQILGQKVEFLVSFYNNEISEKSEIFDDQFSVERPDGSNFTLKIRSTKLEDSAMYFCASSEGRYSYNEQFFGPGTRLTVL.